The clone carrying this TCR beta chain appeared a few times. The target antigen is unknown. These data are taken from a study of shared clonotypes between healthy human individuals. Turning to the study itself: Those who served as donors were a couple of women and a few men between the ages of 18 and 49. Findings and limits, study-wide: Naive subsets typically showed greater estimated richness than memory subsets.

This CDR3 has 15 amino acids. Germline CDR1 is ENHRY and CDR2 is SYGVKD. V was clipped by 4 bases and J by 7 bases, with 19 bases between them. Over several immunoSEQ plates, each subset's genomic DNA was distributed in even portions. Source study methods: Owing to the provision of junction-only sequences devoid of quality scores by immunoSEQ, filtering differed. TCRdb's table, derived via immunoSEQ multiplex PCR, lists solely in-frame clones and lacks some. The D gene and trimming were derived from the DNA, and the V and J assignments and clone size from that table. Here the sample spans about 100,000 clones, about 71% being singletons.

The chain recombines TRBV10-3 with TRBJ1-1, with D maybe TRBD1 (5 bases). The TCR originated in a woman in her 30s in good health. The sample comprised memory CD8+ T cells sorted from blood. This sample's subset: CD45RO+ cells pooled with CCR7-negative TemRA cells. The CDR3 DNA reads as TGTGCCATCAGTGGGGGCGGCGTTTTGAGGGTTGAAGCTTTCTTT. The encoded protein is CAISGGGVLRVEAFF.